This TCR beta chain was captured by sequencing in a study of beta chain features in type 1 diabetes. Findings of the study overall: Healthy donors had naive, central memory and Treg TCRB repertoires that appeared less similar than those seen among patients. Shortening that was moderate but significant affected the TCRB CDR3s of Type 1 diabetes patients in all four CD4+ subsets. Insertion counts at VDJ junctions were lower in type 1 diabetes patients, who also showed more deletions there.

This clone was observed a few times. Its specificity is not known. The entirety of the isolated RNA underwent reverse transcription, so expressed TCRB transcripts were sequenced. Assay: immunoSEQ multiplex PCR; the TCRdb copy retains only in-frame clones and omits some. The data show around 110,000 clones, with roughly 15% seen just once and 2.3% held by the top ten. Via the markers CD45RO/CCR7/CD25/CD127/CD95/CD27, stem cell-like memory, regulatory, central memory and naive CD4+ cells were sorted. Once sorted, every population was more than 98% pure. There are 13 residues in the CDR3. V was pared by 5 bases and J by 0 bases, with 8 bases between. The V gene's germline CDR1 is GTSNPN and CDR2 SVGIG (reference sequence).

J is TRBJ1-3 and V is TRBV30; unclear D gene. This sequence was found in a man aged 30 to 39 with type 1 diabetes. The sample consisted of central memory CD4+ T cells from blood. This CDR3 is CAWGISSGNTIYF. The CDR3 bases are TGTGCCTGGGGCATTAGCTCTGGAAACACCATATATTTT.